The present T cell receptor beta chain was sequenced within a study of T cells in Graves' hyperthyroidism and ophthalmopathy. Amplification of TCR beta CDR3 regions used RNA as the template. HTBI primers were employed in a first-round RT-PCR of the TCR CDR3. TCRdb analysed the multiplex PCR reads with MiXCR anew, one entry per CDR3 protein. The sample holds approximately 600,000 distinct CDR3 sequences; 15% to 20% are singletons and the top ten take 3.5% to 4%. This clonotype was counted only a few times. Germline CDR1 reads SNHLY; CDR2 reads FYNNEI. The CDR3 is 17 amino acids. V was pared by 2 bases and J by 3 bases, with 16 bases between.

This receptor was taken from a woman in her thirties with Graves' hyperthyroidism. The chain is built from TRBV2 and TRBJ2-2, with a tentative D call TRBD1 (6 bases). Sequenced input: blood. The CDR3 loop reads CASSEMGAGVDTGELFF. CDR3 DNA sequence: TGTGCCAGCAGTGAAATGGGGGCTGGGGTGGACACCGGGGAGCTGTTTTTT.